These 8 T cell receptor beta chains originate from one sample sequenced in a study of CD8 T cells in Susac syndrome. Random hexamers served to reverse transcribe roughly 0.5 to 1 ug RNA. TCRdb passed the immunoSEQ multiplex PCR reads through MiXCR, listing each CDR3 protein once. The repertoire holds about 400,000 distinct CDR3 sequences, more than 80% seen once, with about 0.12% in the top ten. Sequenced: CD8+ T cells from PBMCs. These receptors all stem from a human donor with multiple sclerosis.

V is TRBV11-2 and J is TRBJ2-5, with a possible D match to TRBD2 (5 bases). The CDR3 covers 14 residues. Trimming shortened V by 3 bases and J by 5 bases, and 13 bases separated the two germline ends. In germline, CDR1 is SGHAT, CDR2 FQNNGV. CDR3 nucleotide sequence: TGTGCCAGCAGCTTGGAGAGAGGGTGGGAGACCCAGTACTTC. Translating gives CASSLERGWETQYF.

J is TRBJ2-3 and V is TRBV6-1; D possibly corresponds to TRBD2 (5 bases). Germline CDR1 and CDR2: MNHNS and SASEGT. Deletions cut 2 bases from V and 4 bases from J, with 16 bases between. CDR3 length: 16 amino acids. The CDR3 here is CASSEYALAMSDTQYF. CDR3 coding DNA: TGTGCCAGCAGTGAATATGCGCTAGCAATGTCAGATACGCAGTATTTT.

J is TRBJ1-2 and V is TRBV7-9; no clear D. CDR3 length equals 13 residues. CDR1 and CDR2 (germline): SEHNR, FQNEAQ (reference sequence). The ends were cut back, 5 bases at V and 7 bases at J, with 14 bases in the middle. CDR3 amino acids: CASSQHPGGGYTF. CDR3 DNA sequence: TGTGCCAGCAGCCAACACCCTGGAGGTGGCTACACCTTC.

The chain links TRBV25-1 to TRBJ1-2; a weak D match, TRBD1 (5 bases). Trimming removed 0 bases at V and 6 bases at J, with 14 bases between. Germline CDR1 MGHDK, CDR2 SYGVNS. The CDR3 sequence is 15 residues long. The CDR3: CASSEYPHGDDGYTF. The CDR3 DNA sequence: TGTGCCAGCAGTGAATATCCCCACGGGGACGATGGCTACACCTTC.

The CDR3 nucleotides read TGTGCCAGCAGTTTAAGCTGGGCCTACGAGCAGTACTTC. Protein product: CASSLSWAYEQYF. This chain uses TRBV27 with TRBJ2-7; D gene ambiguous. The CDR3 runs 13 residues. Germline V gene lookup returns CDR1 MNHEY and CDR2 SMNVEV (reference sequence). Trimming removed 2 bases at V and 2 bases at J, with 7 bases between.

The rearrangement links TRBV20-1 to TRBJ2-7; D is undetermined. Trimming took off 0 bases at V and 4 bases at J, with 22 bases between the two ends. The germline V gene has CDR1 DFQATT and CDR2 SNEGSKA (reference sequence). This CDR3 has 17 residues. CDR3 loop: CSARDTSSPVLRYEQYF. CDR3 in DNA: TGCAGTGCTAGAGACACTTCCTCACCGGTCCTCCGATACGAGCAGTACTTC.

J is TRBJ2-3 and V is TRBV4-1, with 10 bases aligning to TRBD1. In germline, CDR1 is MGHRA, CDR2 YSYEKL. Trimming at V came to 1 base and at J to 1 base, leaving 11 bases not matched to a gene. This CDR3 contains 19 residues. The CDR3 DNA reads as TGCGCCAGCAGCCAAGCCCTTCCGTCCGGGACAGGGGGCACAGATACGCAGTATTTT. Encoded protein: CASSQALPSGTGGTDTQYF.

The rearrangement uses TRBV7-2 and TRBJ2-5, with D maybe TRBD1 (6 bases). With 2 bases removed from V and 4 bases from J, the gap between germline ends came to 14 bases. Per germline, CDR1 SGHTA and CDR2 FQGNSA. This CDR3 spans 15 amino acids. DNA of the CDR3: TGTGCCAGCAGCTTACCCCTGACAGGCGGAGAGACCCAGTACTTC. Protein: CASSLPLTGGETQYF.